Listed below are T cell receptor beta chains from one sample, sequenced in a study of CD8 T cells in Susac syndrome. TCRdb reprocessed the immunoSEQ multiplex PCR reads via MiXCR and lists one record per CDR3 protein. Among about 19,000 distinct CDR3 sequences listed, roughly 96% were seen once. The sample was CD8+ T cells from PBMCs. The receptors shown here come from a human donor in good health. CDR3s include the opening cysteine and the closing phenylalanine or tryptophan. The order of the fields is V gene, D gene, clone size, J gene, CDR3 DNA, CDR3 protein. A D gene is named only where the DNA matches it firmly. Size tells how often a clone was seen (once, few, many) or the class of an expanded clone, and some rows leave it out.

TRBV5-4	-	-	TRBJ2-7	TGTGCCAGCAGCGCGGGGACTGGCTTATCCTACGAGCAGTACTTC	CASSAGTGLSYEQYF
TRBV29-1	-	-	TRBJ2-4	TGCAGCGTTTGGACAGAAAACATTCAGTACTTC	CSVWTENIQYF
TRBV14	TRBD2	-	TRBJ2-1	TGTGCCAGCAGCCCCCTAGCGGGAGGGCCGGATGAGCAGTTCTTC	CASSPLAGGPDEQFF
TRBV27	-	few	TRBJ2-1	TGTGCCAGCAGTTTAGACGGCGACAATGAGCAGTTCTTC	CASSLDGDNEQFF
TRBV11-1	TRBD2	-	TRBJ2-7	TGTGCCAGCAGCTTAACACTAGCGGATGCCTACGAGCAGTACTTC	CASSLTLADAYEQYF
TRBV3-1	TRBD2	-	TRBJ2-2	TGTGCCAGCAGCCAAGATCGCCTAGCGGGAGAGGGGTGGAACACCGGGGAGCTGTCTTTT	CASSQDRLAGEGWNTGELSF
TRBV29-1	-	-	TRBJ1-4	TGCAGCGTTGAACCACTGGATGAAAAACTGTTTTTT	CSVEPLDEKLFF
TRBV30	-	-	TRBJ1-5	TGTGCCTGGAGTCGGGACAACAATCAGCCCCAGCATTTT	CAWSRDNNQPQHF
TRBV27	TRBD1	-	TRBJ1-2	TGTGCCAGCAGTCTGCAGGGGGCAAGGGGCTACACCTTC	CASSLQGARGYTF
TRBV7-9	-	-	TRBJ1-2	TGTGCCAGCAGCTTAGGGACCCTTCCGGATGGCTACACCTTC	CASSLGTLPDGYTF
TRBV6-1	TRBD2	-	TRBJ2-3	TGTGCCAGCACCCGAGGACTAGCGGGTGTCACAGATACGCAGTATTTT	CASTRGLAGVTDTQYF
TRBV9	TRBD2	-	TRBJ2-3	TGTGCCAGCAGCGCTGGACTAGCGAGCCGCACAGATACGCAGTATTTT	CASSAGLASRTDTQYF
TRBV24-1	-	-	TRBJ2-2	TGTGCCACCAGTGGGAACAGGGACGTAGGCGGGGAGCTGTTTTTT	CATSGNRDVGGELFF
TRBV2	-	once	TRBJ2-1	TGTGCCAGCAGTACCCGTGGCTCCTACAATGAGCAGTTCTTC	CASSTRGSYNEQFF
TRBV5-1	-	-	TRBJ2-1	TGCGCCAGCAGCTTGATGGACAATGAGCAGTTCTTC	CASSLMDNEQFF
TRBV7-9	TRBD1	-	TRBJ2-2	TGTGCCAGCAGTCCTAAGGACAGGGCGCCCGGGGAGCTGTTTTTT	CASSPKDRAPGELFF
TRBV4-1	-	-	TRBJ2-1	TGCGCCAGCCAACCAAGCGGGCTGTACAATGAGCAGTTCTTC	CASQPSGLYNEQFF
TRBV30	-	-	TRBJ1-1	TGTGCCTGGAGTGTAGGACACACTGAAGCTTTCTTT	CAWSVGHTEAFF
TRBV7-6	-	-	TRBJ1-5	TGTGCCAGCAGCTTAGGGCCCCGCGGAAGCTTTAGCAATCAGCCCCAGCATTTT	CASSLGPRGSFSNQPQHF
TRBV6-1	-	-	TRBJ1-1	TGTGCCAGCAGTGAAAGGCAGATGAACACTGAAGCTTTCTTT	CASSERQMNTEAFF
TRBV20-1	TRBD2	-	TRBJ2-1	TGCAGTGCTATTTACCTAGCGGGGGATCGTTACAATGAGCAGTTCTTC	CSAIYLAGDRYNEQFF
TRBV5-6	-	-	TRBJ2-1	TGTGCCAGCAGCGGCCCGGGAGAAAACAATGAGCAGTTCTTC	CASSGPGENNEQFF
TRBV27	-	-	TRBJ1-2	TGTGCCAGCAGTTCCTCGATTAACAACTATGGCTACACCTTC	CASSSSINNYGYTF
TRBV12-3/TRBV12-4	-	once	TRBJ1-2	TGTGCCAGCAGTTTAGGTTCGGGGCAGTCCTATGGCTACACCTTC	CASSLGSGQSYGYTF
TRBV29-1	-	-	TRBJ2-5	TGCAGCGTTGAAAATAGGACCACTGAGGAGACCCAGTACTTC	CSVENRTTEETQYF
TRBV25-1	-	-	TRBJ2-2	TGTGCCAGCAGTCCAGGGCCGAACACCGGGGAGCTGTTTTTT	CASSPGPNTGELFF
TRBV29-1	-	-	TRBJ2-6	TGCAGCGTTGAGAGGGCTGGGGCCAACGTCCTGACTTTC	CSVERAGANVLTF
TRBV27	-	-	TRBJ1-1	TGTGCCAGCAGAACAGTCGTCAGACACACTGAAGCTTTCTTT	CASRTVVRHTEAFF
TRBV27	TRBD1	-	TRBJ1-1	TGTGCCAGCAGTAACCGGGACAGGGGGCGAGAGGACACTGAAGCTTTCTTT	CASSNRDRGREDTEAFF
TRBV7-3	-	-	TRBJ1-6	TGTGCCAGCAGCACCGAGAGAAATTCACCCCTCCACTTT	CASSTERNSPLHF
TRBV13	TRBD2	-	TRBJ2-1	TGTGCCAGCAGCTTAGAGCTAGCGGACAATGAGCAGTTCTTC	CASSLELADNEQFF
TRBV27	-	-	TRBJ1-1	TGTGCCAGCAGTTTATCGTATGGGAACACTGAAGCTTTCTTT	CASSLSYGNTEAFF
TRBV5-1	-	-	TRBJ2-7	TGCGCCAGCAGCCCCCCGCGGGTAGGCGGACTCTACGAGCAGTACTTC	CASSPPRVGGLYEQYF
TRBV5-1	-	few	TRBJ2-2	TGCGCCAGCAGCTTGTATAGCGTGATTACGAACACCGGGGAGCTGTTTTTT	CASSLYSVITNTGELFF
TRBV28	TRBD2	-	TRBJ2-7	TGTGCCAGCAGTTTCTTAGCGGGAGAGTCTAGAGAGCAGTACTTC	CASSFLAGESREQYF
TRBV28	TRBD1	-	TRBJ2-7	TGTGCCAGCAGTCGGACAGGGGTAAGTCGGGACGAGCAGTACTTC	CASSRTGVSRDEQYF
TRBV3-1	-	few	TRBJ2-7	TGTGCCAGCAGCCAAGACGACGGGGCGGGTCGGACCTACGAGCAGTACTTC	CASSQDDGAGRTYEQYF
TRBV12-3/TRBV12-4	TRBD2	-	TRBJ2-1	TGTGCCAGCAGCCAGACTAGCGGGCCCTACAATGAGCAGTTCTTC	CASSQTSGPYNEQFF
TRBV29-1	TRBD1	-	TRBJ2-7	TGCAGCGTTGAAGAATCGGGACAGGGTGTCTACGAGCAGTACTTC	CSVEESGQGVYEQYF
TRBV19	-	-	TRBJ1-1	TGTGCCAGTAGTTACTGGTCCGGAATGAACACTGAAGCTTTCTTT	CASSYWSGMNTEAFF
TRBV5-6	-	-	TRBJ1-1	TGTGCCAGCAGCATGGGATGGGGTACTGAAGCTTTCTTT	CASSMGWGTEAFF
TRBV28	TRBD1	-	TRBJ1-6	TGTGCCAGCAGAGCGCCAGGGGGCGCGGGGAATTCACCCCTCCACTTT	CASRAPGGAGNSPLHF
TRBV28	TRBD2	-	TRBJ2-3	TGTGCCAGCAGTTTCTCTATGGGGCTAGCGGGAGGTAACCCTCATTCTAGCACAGATACGCAGTATTTT	CASSFSMGLAGGNPHSSTDTQYF
TRBV24-1	TRBD1	-	TRBJ2-1	TGTGCCACCAGTGACTTCCAGGGGGACAGTCCCTACAATGAGCAGTTCTTC	CATSDFQGDSPYNEQFF
TRBV27	TRBD1	-	TRBJ2-2	TGTGCCAGCAGTTTAAATGCAGGGGGCGATTTGAACACCGGGGAGCTGTTTTTT	CASSLNAGGDLNTGELFF
TRBV4-2	-	-	TRBJ2-3	TGTGCCAGCAGCCAAGGCAACCGCTACAGTGGCCCCCTCACAGATACGCAGTATTTT	CASSQGNRYSGPLTDTQYF
TRBV28	-	-	TRBJ2-7	TGTGCCAGCAGCTGGGCCACCTACGAGCAGTACTTC	CASSWATYEQYF
TRBV6-5	TRBD2	-	TRBJ2-1	TGTGCCAGCAGTTACTTAGCGGGAGTACAGTACAATGAGCAGTTCTTC	CASSYLAGVQYNEQFF
TRBV2	TRBD1	-	TRBJ2-5	TGTGCCAGCATGAAGGGGGACAGGGAGTTGGAGACCCAGTACTTC	CASMKGDRELETQYF
TRBV10-3	TRBD2	-	TRBJ2-1	TGTGCCATCAGCGGTCTTGAGGTGTGGGGGACTAGCGGTCAAAATGAGCAGTTCTTC	CAISGLEVWGTSGQNEQFF
TRBV7-9	-	-	TRBJ2-1	TGTGCCAGCAGCCGACATAGCGAATTCAATGAGCAGTTCTTC	CASSRHSEFNEQFF
TRBV7-6	-	-	TRBJ2-1	TGTGCCAGCAGCGCCTCACTGTACAATGAGCAGTTCTTC	CASSASLYNEQFF
TRBV7-9	TRBD2	-	TRBJ2-1	TGTGCCAGCAGCTTCGGGGGCCCTGCTTCTAGCGGGAGAGGTGAGCAGTTCTTC	CASSFGGPASSGRGEQFF
TRBV7-9	TRBD2	-	TRBJ2-1	TGTGCCAGCAGCCCCCGCCTACTAGCGGGAGGGGGTAATGAGCAGTTCTTC	CASSPRLLAGGGNEQFF
TRBV7-9	-	-	TRBJ2-2	TGTGCCAGCAGCGGCGAAGCGAACACCGGGGAGCTGTTTTTT	CASSGEANTGELFF
TRBV5-1	-	-	TRBJ1-1	TGCGCCAGCAGCTTGGAGTGGGGGGTTGGCACTGAAGCTTTCTTT	CASSLEWGVGTEAFF